These 15 T cell receptor beta chains were sequenced from one sample in a study of T cell clones after liver transplantation (dated by TCRdb to the late 2010s). To prepare the library, the immunoSEQ multiplex PCR assay was applied. As stored in TCRdb, this immuneACCESS dataset retains in-frame rearrangements with V and J assigned. A fraction of the clones does not appear; measured against another copy, unresolved V genes explain less than half of the discrepancy, and the remainder lacks a known reason. For this sample the table gives roughly 80,000 clones, of which roughly 80% were detected only once. 0.47% of the sample is taken by the ten largest. Source: CD4+ T cells from blood, taken 46 months after liver transplant. These receptors originate from a human patient who received a liver transplant. After a transplant, some T cells may be the graft donor's own cells.

The genes are TRBV19 and TRBJ2-3; D is unresolved. V lost 9 bases and J lost 2, with 12 bases in between. The CDR3 is made up of 13 amino acids. The germline CDR1 and CDR2 sequences are LNHDA and SQIVND (reference sequence). The CDR3 sequence: CASSPLYTDTQYF. The CDR3, as DNA: TGTGCCAGCAGTCCCCTGTACACAGATACGCAGTATTTT.

V usage is TRBV5-4 and J usage is TRBJ1-2, with D unclear. This CDR3 contains 15 residues. Germline lookup yields CDR1 SGHNT and CDR2 YYREEE (reference sequence). Trimming left V 4 bases short and J 2 bases short, with 15 bases between. The chain's CDR3 is CASSIPGVRNYGYTF. CDR3 sequence (DNA): TGTGCCAGCAGCATCCCCGGGGTGAGGAACTATGGCTACACCTTC.

The gene calls are TRBV6-5 and TRBJ1-2; 10 bases are shared with TRBD1. Per germline, CDR1 MNHEY and CDR2 SVGAGI. The CDR3 contains 15 residues. V was pared by 5 bases and J by 2 bases, with 5 bases of the junction left unmatched. The CDR3 loop is CASSGAGQGNYGYTF. DNA of the CDR3: TGTGCCAGCAGTGGCGCGGGACAGGGGAACTATGGCTACACCTTC.

This clone came up a few times. The chain recombines TRBV5-1 with TRBJ1-1; D remains ambiguous. CDR3 length: 15 amino acids. Germline assignment: CDR1 SGHRS and CDR2 YFSETQ. V was trimmed by 4 bases and J by 3 bases, leaving 16 bases between them. The CDR3: CASSHFAGEDTEAFF. The CDR3 region has the DNA TGCGCCAGCAGCCATTTCGCAGGTGAGGACACTGAAGCTTTCTTT.

This chain uses TRBV4-3 with TRBJ2-7, with D perhaps being TRBD1 or TRBD2 (5 bases each). Germline CDR1 LGHNA, CDR2 YSLEER. The germline V and J ends were trimmed by 4 bases and 4 bases, with 14 bases remaining between them. The CDR3 runs to 14 residues. In DNA form, the CDR3 reads TGCGCCAGCAGCCCCGGGACGGGACGGTACGAGCAGTACTTC. Protein: CASSPGTGRYEQYF.

This chain uses TRBV28 with TRBJ2-7; possibly TRBD2 for D (5 bases). CDR1 and CDR2 from the germline V gene are MDHEN and SYDVKM. Trimming removed 5 bases at V and 6 bases at J, with 23 bases between. The CDR3 is 16 amino acids. The CDR3 bases are TGTGCCAGCAGTGCTAGGATGACACATCTGAGGGTCGAGCAGTACTTC. Translating it yields CASSARMTHLRVEQYF.

The V call is TRBV6-1, the J call TRBJ1-2, with TRBD1 as a possible D gene (6 bases). The V end was cut by 7 bases, the J end by 4 bases, with 16 bases between. This CDR3 has 14 amino acids. Germline V gene data show CDR1 as MNHNS and CDR2 as SASEGT. This CDR3 is CASILGGVVYGYTF. The CDR3 region has the DNA TGTGCCAGCATTCTGGGGGGCGTTGTCTATGGCTACACCTTC.

This chain joins TRBV6-5 and TRBJ1-2, with 9 bases matching TRBD1. Germline trimming cut 5 bases from V and 6 bases from J; bases unmatched to any gene: 7. The CDR3 length is 14 residues. Germline V gene lookup returns CDR1 MNHEY and CDR2 SVGAGI. The CDR3, as DNA: TGTGCCAGCAGTCCACGGACAGGGGCGGATGGCTACACCTTC. It encodes CASSPRTGADGYTF.

The chain joins TRBV6-1 to TRBJ2-7; 9 positions agree with TRBD2. Germline-derived CDR1 and CDR2 are MNHNS and SASEGT. CDR3 length equals 15 residues. With 2 bases clipped from V and 5 bases from J, the junction kept 7 bases outside the gene matches. CDR3 sequence reads: CASSEIGGRDNEQYF. The CDR3 DNA follows: TGTGCCAGCAGTGAAATCGGCGGGAGGGACAACGAGCAGTACTTC.

This clone rates as medium-sized (0.01 to 0.1%). The J gene is TRBJ2-7, the V gene TRBV18; 8 nucleotides line up with TRBD1. Germline V gene sequence: CDR1 KGHSH, CDR2 LQKENI. The CDR3 has 16 amino acids. V was clipped by 0 bases and J by 6 bases; unmatched bases: 10. CDR3 sequence: CASSPPGKGQVTEQYF. CDR3 bases: TGTGCCAGCTCACCACCGGGCAAGGGACAGGTTACCGAGCAGTACTTC.

As regards this clone: The sample has other DNA sequences that encode this CDR3 too. The chain recombines TRBV2 with TRBJ1-1; D possibly corresponds to TRBD1 (5 bases). The V end was cut by 4 bases, the J end by 0 bases, with 6 bases between. This CDR3 has 13 residues. CDR1 is SNHLY and CDR2 is FYNNEI in the germline V gene. The CDR3: CASSGGVNTEAFF. In DNA form, the CDR3 reads TGTGCCAGCAGTGGGGGGGTGAACACTGAAGCTTTCTTT.

This sequence joins TRBV5-1 and TRBJ1-5; TRBD1 might be the D (6 bases). V was pared by 0 bases and J by 7 bases, with 11 bases between. The CDR3 consists of 14 residues. Germline loops: CDR1 SGHRS, CDR2 YFSETQ. The CDR3 loop is CASSLGGQGQPQHF. CDR3 in DNA: TGCGCCAGCAGCTTGGGGGGGCAGGGACAGCCCCAGCATTTT. The full variable domain, completed using reference TRBV5-1 and TRBJ1-5, is KAGVTQTPRYLIKTRGQQVTLSCSPISGHRSVSWYQQTPGQGLQFLFEYFSETQRNKGNFPGRFSGRQFSNSRSEMNVSTLELGDSALYLCASSLGGQGQPQHFGDGTRLSIL.

J is TRBJ2-2 and V is TRBV30; D tentatively fits TRBD1 or TRBD2 (5 bases each). Per germline, CDR1 GTSNPN and CDR2 SVGIG (reference sequence). The CDR3 has 13 amino acids. V dropped 3 bases and J dropped 3 bases, with 8 bases sitting between them. CDR3 protein: CAWRGTYTGELFF. The CDR3 DNA reads TGTGCCTGGAGGGGGACCTACACCGGGGAGCTGTTTTTT.

The chain carries TRBV7-8 and TRBJ2-5; 11 positions match TRBD2. The CDR3 sequence is 19 residues long. Germline V gives CDR1 SGHVS, CDR2 FQNEAQ. After removal of 4 bases from V and 2 bases from J, the junction contained 15 bases not matched to a gene. The CDR3 reads CASSSPPWLAGGKQETQYF. The CDR3 nucleotides are TGTGCCAGCAGCTCTCCTCCCTGGCTAGCGGGAGGCAAACAAGAGACCCAGTACTTC.

The chain joins TRBV7-8 to TRBJ1-2, with a weak D call TRBD1 (6 bases). Trimming removed 1 base from V and 2 bases from J, with 14 bases in between. The length of the CDR3 is 16 residues. Germline loops: CDR1 SGHVS, CDR2 FQNEAQ. CDR3 nucleotide sequence: TGTGCCAGCAGCTTAGGCGGACAGCGAGAGAACTATGGCTACACCTTC. This sequence encodes CASSLGGQRENYGYTF.